This is a list of T cell receptor beta chains from one sample in a study of molecular identifiers for immune sequencing clone quantification. TCRdb reanalysed the PCR reads using MiXCR and keeps one entry per CDR3 protein. The sample yields about 630,000 distinct CDR3 sequences, over 25% seen once. Specimen: naive CD8+ T cells from blood, with Jurkat cell RNA spiked in. The receptor set was obtained from a human donor in good health. Some libraries in this study had Jurkat cell RNA spiked in. The CDR3 runs from the conserved cysteine through the conserved F or W. A D gene is named only where the DNA matches it firmly. A row's size may be missing; if present it is once, few, many or a size class.

D gene,V gene,clone size,J gene,CDR3 DNA,CDR3 protein
-,TRBV27,many,TRBJ2-5,TGTGCCAGCAGAACGATCGGACAGTACCAAGAGACCCAGTACTTC,CASRTIGQYQETQYF
-,TRBV7-6,few,TRBJ2-2,TGTGCCAGCAGCTTAGAGCCCCAGCGAACCACCGGGGAGCTGTTTTTT,CASSLEPQRTTGELFF
TRBD2,TRBV27,few,TRBJ2-3,TGTGCCAGCAGTCCCGCTAGCGGGGGTCAAGATACGCAGTATTTT,CASSPASGGQDTQYF
-,TRBV27,few,TRBJ2-3,TGTGCCAGCAGTCCTCTCCCGTTTTCCCCCACAGATACGCAGTATTTT,CASSPLPFSPTDTQYF
-,TRBV15,few,TRBJ1-5,TGTGCCACCAGCTACTCCAGGGATCAGCCCCAGCATTTT,CATSYSRDQPQHF
TRBD1,TRBV6-4,many,TRBJ2-3,TGTGCCAGCAGTGAAGGACAGGGAGCAGATACGCAGTATTTT,CASSEGQGADTQYF
-,TRBV7-3,many,TRBJ2-7,TGTGCCAGCAGCATGGCCGGAGGGAGCCACGAGCAGTACTTC,CASSMAGGSHEQYF
-,TRBV2,many,TRBJ1-4,TGTGCCAGCATTGGGGGAAATGAAAAACTGTTTTTT,CASIGGNEKLFF
TRBD1,TRBV6-1,few,TRBJ1-1,TGTGCCAGTAGGGAGACAGGGGACGACACTGAAGCTTTCTTT,CASRETGDDTEAFF
-,TRBV6-5,many,TRBJ1-5,TGTGCCAGCAGTTACGATAGCAATCAGCCCCAGCATTTT,CASSYDSNQPQHF
-,TRBV20-1,-,TRBJ2-1,TGCAGTGCCGAACTACTAGTAGACTCCTACAATGAGCAGTTCTTC,CSAELLVDSYNEQFF
-,TRBV20-1,-,TRBJ2-7,TGCAGTGCTAGAGGTGGACAGCCCACCTACGAGCAGTACTTC,CSARGGQPTYEQYF
-,TRBV29-1,many,TRBJ2-7,TGCAGCGTAGGGACCTCCTACGAGCAGTACTTC,CSVGTSYEQYF
TRBD2,TRBV9,many,TRBJ2-2,TGTGCCAGCAGCCCGACGGGACTAGCGGCCACCGGGGAGCTGTTTTTT,CASSPTGLAATGELFF
-,TRBV7-9,few,TRBJ2-1,TGTGCCAGCAGCTTAGGGTTAGCGCTCCCGGCGGATGAGCAGTTCTTC,CASSLGLALPADEQFF